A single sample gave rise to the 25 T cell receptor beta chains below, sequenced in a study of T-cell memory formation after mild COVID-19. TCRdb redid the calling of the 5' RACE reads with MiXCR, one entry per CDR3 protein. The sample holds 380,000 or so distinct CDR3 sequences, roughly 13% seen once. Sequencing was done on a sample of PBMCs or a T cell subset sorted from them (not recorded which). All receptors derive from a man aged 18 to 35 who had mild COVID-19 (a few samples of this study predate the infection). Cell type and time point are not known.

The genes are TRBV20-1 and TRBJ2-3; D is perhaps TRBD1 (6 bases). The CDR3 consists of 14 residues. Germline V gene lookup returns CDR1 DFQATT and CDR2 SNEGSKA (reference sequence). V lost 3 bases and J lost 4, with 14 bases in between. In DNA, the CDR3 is TGCAGTGCTAGGGCAGTAGAGGGGGCAGATACGCAGTATTTT. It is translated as CSARAVEGADTQYF.

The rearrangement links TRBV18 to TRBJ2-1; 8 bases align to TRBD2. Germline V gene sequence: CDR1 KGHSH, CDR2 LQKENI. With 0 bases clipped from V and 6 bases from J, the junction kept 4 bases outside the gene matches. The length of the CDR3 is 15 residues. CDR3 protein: CASSPPAGGPNEQFF. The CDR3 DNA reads TGTGCCAGCTCACCACCCGCGGGGGGTCCCAATGAGCAGTTCTTC.

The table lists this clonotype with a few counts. The CDR3 DNA reads as TGTGCCAGCAGGATCGGGCAGCCACAGGATGAGCAGTTCTTC. It specifies CASRIGQPQDEQFF. The genes are TRBV12-3 or TRBV12-4 and TRBJ2-1, with D tentatively TRBD1 (5 bases). The CDR3 is 14 amino acids. With 6 bases removed from V and 8 bases from J, the gap between germline ends came to 17 bases.

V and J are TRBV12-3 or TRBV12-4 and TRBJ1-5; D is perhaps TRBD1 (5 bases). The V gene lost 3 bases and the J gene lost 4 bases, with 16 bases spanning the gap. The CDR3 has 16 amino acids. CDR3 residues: CASSLGVQSLNQPQHF. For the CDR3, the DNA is TGTGCCAGCAGTTTGGGGGTACAGAGTTTAAATCAGCCCCAGCATTTT.

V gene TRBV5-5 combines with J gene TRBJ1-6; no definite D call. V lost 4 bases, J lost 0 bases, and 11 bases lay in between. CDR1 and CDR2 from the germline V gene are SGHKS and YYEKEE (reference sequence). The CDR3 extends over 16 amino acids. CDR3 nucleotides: TGTGCCAGCAGCGGGCAGGCGAGCTCCTATAATTCACCCCTCCACTTT. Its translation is CASSGQASSYNSPLHF.

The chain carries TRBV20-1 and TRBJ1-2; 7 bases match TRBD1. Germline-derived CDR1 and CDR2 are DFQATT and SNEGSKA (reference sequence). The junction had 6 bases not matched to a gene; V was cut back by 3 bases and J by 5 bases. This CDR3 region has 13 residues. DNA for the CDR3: TGCAGTGCTAGCCAACAGGGGTGGTATGGCTACACCTTC. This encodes CSASQQGWYGYTF.

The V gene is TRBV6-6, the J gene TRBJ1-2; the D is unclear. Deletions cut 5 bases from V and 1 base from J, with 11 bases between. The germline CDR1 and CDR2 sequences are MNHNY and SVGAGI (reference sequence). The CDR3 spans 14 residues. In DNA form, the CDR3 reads TGTGCCAGCAGTCCGACAAGTAATAACTATGGCTACACCTTC. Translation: CASSPTSNNYGYTF.

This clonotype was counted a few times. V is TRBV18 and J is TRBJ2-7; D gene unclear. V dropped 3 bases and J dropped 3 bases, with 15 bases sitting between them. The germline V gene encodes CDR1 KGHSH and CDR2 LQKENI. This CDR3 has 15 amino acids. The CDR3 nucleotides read TGTGCCAGCTCACCTGGTCCGGGTGGGGTCTACGAGCAGTACTTC. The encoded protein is CASSPGPGGVYEQYF.

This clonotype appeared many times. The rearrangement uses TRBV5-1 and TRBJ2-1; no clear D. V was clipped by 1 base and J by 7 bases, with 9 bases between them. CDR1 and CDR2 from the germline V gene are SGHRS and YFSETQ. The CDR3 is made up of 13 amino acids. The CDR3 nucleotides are TGCGCCAGCAGCTTGAGTGGTGTGAATGAGCAGTTCTTC. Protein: CASSLSGVNEQFF.

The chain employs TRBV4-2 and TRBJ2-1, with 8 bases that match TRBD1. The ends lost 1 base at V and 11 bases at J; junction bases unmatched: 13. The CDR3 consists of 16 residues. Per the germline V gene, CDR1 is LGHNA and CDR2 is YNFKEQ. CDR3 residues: CASSQAQGVLVGKQFF. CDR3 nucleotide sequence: TGTGCCAGCAGCCAAGCACAGGGGGTTCTCGTTGGGAAGCAGTTCTTC.

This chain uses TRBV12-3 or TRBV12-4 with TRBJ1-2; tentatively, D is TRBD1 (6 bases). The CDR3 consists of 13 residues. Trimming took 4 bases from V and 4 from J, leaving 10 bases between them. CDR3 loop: CASSSGHRYGYTF. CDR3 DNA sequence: TGTGCCAGCAGTTCGGGACACCGCTATGGCTACACCTTC.

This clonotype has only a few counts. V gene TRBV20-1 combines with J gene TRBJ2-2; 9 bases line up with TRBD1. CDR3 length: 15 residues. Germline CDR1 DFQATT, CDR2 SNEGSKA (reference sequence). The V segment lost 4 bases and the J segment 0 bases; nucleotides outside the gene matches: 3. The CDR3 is CSATDRGTNTGELFF. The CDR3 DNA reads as TGCAGTGCTACGGACAGGGGAACGAACACCGGGGAGCTGTTTTTT.

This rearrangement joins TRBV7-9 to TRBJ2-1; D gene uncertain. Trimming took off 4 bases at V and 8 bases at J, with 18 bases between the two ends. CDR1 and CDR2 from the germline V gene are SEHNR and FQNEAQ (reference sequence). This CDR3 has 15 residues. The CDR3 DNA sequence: TGTGCCAGCAGCTCCTTGGTACGGATGGTCGATGAGCAGTTCTTC. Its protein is CASSSLVRMVDEQFF.

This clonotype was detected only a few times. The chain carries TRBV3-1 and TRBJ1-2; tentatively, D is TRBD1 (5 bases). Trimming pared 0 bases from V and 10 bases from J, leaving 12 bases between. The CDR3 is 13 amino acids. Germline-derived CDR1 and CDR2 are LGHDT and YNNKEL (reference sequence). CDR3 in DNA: TGTGCCAGCAGCCAAGATGGCGGGGCGAACTACACCTTC. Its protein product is CASSQDGGANYTF.

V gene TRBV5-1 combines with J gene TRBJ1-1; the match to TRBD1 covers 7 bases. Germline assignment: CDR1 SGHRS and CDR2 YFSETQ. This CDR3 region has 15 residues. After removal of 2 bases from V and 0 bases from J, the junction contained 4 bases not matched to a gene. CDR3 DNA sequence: TGCGCCAGCAGCTTCACAGGGGCCATGAACACTGAAGCTTTCTTT. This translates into CASSFTGAMNTEAFF.

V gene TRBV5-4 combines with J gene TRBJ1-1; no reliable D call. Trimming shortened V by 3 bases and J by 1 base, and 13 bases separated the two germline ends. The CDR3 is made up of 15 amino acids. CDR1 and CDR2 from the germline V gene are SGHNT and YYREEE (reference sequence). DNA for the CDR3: TGTGCCAGCAGCTCCACTCAGGACGGGAACACTGAAGCTTTCTTT. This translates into CASSSTQDGNTEAFF.

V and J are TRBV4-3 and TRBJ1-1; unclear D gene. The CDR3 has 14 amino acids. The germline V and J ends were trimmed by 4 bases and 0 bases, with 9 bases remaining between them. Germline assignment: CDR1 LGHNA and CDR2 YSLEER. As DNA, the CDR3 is TGCGCCAGCAGCCCCCATCCTTTGAACACTGAAGCTTTCTTT. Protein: CASSPHPLNTEAFF.

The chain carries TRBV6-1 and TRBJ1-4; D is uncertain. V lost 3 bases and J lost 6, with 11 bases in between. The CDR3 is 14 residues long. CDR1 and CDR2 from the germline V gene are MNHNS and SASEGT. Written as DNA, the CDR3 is TGTGCCAGCAGTGATGGGCCGCAGGATGAAAAACTGTTTTTT. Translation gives CASSDGPQDEKLFF.

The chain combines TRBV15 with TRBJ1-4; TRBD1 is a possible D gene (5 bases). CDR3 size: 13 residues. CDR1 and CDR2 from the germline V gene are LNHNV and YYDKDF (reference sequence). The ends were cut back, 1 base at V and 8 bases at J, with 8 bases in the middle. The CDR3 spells CATSRVRGEKLFF. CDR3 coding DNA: TGTGCCACCAGCAGAGTCCGGGGGGAAAAACTGTTTTTT.

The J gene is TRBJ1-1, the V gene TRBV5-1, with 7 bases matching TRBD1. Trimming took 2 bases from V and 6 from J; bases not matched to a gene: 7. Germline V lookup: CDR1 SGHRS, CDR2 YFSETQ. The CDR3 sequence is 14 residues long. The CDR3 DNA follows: TGCGCCAGCAGCTTTGACAGGGTAGAAGCTGAAGCTTTCTTT. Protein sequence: CASSFDRVEAEAFF. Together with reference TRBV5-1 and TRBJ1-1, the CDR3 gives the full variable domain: KAGVTQTPRYLIKTRGQQVTLSCSPISGHRSVSWYQQTPGQGLQFLFEYFSETQRNKGNFPGRFSGRQFSNSRSEMNVSTLELGDSALYLCASSFDRVEAEAFFGQGTRLTVV.

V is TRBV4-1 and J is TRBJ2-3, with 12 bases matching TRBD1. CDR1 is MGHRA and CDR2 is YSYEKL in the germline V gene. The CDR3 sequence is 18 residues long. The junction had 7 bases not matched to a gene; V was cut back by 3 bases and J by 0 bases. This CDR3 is CASSHGTGGPFSTDTQYF. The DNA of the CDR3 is TGCGCCAGCAGCCACGGGACAGGGGGCCCTTTTAGCACAGATACGCAGTATTTT.

The DNA of the CDR3 is TGTGCCAGCAGCTGGCAGCGGGGGGTCCAAGAGACCCAGTACTTC. Translating gives CASSWQRGVQETQYF. The V and J genes are TRBV7-2 and TRBJ2-5, with 9 nucleotides matching TRBD2. The CDR3 runs 15 residues. In germline, CDR1 is SGHTA, CDR2 FQGNSA. The J segment lost 1 base and the V segment lost 4 bases, leaving 4 bases of the junction unmatched.

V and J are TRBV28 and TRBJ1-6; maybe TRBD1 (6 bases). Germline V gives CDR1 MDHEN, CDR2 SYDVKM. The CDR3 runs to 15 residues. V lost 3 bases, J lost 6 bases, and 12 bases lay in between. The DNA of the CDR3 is TGTGCCAGCAGTTTGGGGGGCGGACTTAATTCACCCCTCCACTTT. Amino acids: CASSLGGGLNSPLHF.

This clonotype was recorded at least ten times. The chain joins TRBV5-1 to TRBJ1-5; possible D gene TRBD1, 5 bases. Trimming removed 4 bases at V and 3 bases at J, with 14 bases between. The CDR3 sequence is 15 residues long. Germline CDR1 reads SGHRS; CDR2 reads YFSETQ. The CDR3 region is CASSRDGGTNQPQHF. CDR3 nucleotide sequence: TGCGCCAGCAGCCGGGACGGGGGAACCAATCAGCCCCAGCATTTT.

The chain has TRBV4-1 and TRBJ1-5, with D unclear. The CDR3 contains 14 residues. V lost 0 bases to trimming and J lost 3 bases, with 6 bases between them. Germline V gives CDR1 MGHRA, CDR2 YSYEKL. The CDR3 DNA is TGCGCCAGCAGCCAAGACTGGGTCAATCAGCCCCAGCATTTT. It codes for CASSQDWVNQPQHF.